A single sample is the source of the 20 T cell receptor beta chains below, sequenced in a study of blood T cell repertoires in COVID-19. TCRdb's table, derived via immunoSEQ multiplex PCR, lists solely in-frame clones and lacks some. The sample consists of around 240,000 clones, 86% of them appearing once. The source material was PBMCs or T cells enriched from blood (not recorded which). These receptors all stem from a woman aged 50 to 60 who had recovered from COVID-19.

The chain joins TRBV5-1 to TRBJ2-7; tentative D call: TRBD2 (6 bases). V lost 4 bases, J lost 6 bases, and 11 bases lay in between. This CDR3 contains 12 residues. The germline V gene has CDR1 SGHRS and CDR2 YFSETQ. The CDR3 DNA follows: TGCGCCAGCAGCAGAGGGACTTTCGAGCAGTACTTC. Translated, it gives CASSRGTFEQYF.

The CDR3 sequence is CASSQLVLAGGTEQFF. The CDR3 DNA reads TGTGCCAGCAGCCAACTCGTTCTAGCGGGAGGGACCGAGCAGTTCTTC. The chain is built from TRBV5-4 and TRBJ2-1; 12 bases match TRBD2. Germline V gene sequence: CDR1 SGHNT, CDR2 YYREEE (reference sequence). The ends lost 4 bases at V and 10 bases at J; junction bases unmatched: 12. The CDR3 extends over 16 amino acids.

A remark on this clone: Additional DNA sequences in this sample encode the identical CDR3. The chain has TRBV7-2 and TRBJ2-2; 7 nucleotides agree with TRBD1. The CDR3 is 15 residues long. The V gene's germline CDR1 is SGHTA and CDR2 FQGNSA. The ends lost 5 bases at V and 2 bases at J; junction bases unmatched: 5. The CDR3 DNA sequence: TGTGCCAGCAGCCGGGGACAGAGAAACACCGGGGAGCTGTTTTTT. Protein: CASSRGQRNTGELFF. The whole variable domain, remainder taken from reference TRBV7-2 and TRBJ2-2, is GAGVSQSPSNKVTEKGKDVELRCDPISGHTALYWYRQSLGQGLEFLIYFQGNSAPDKSGLPSDRFSAERTGGSVSTLTIQRTQQEDSAVYLCASSRGQRNTGELFFGEGSRLTVL.

V usage is TRBV28 and J usage is TRBJ1-3, with 10 bases fitting TRBD1. CDR1 and CDR2 from the germline V gene are MDHEN and SYDVKM. J was trimmed by 4 bases and V by 3 bases; bases with no gene match: 6. The CDR3 contains 16 residues. The CDR3 bases are TGTGCCAGCAGTTTGCGGGACAGGGGATTAGGAAACACCATATATTTT. It encodes CASSLRDRGLGNTIYF.

The chain combines TRBV30 with TRBJ1-2; D may be TRBD1 (6 bases). The CDR3 totals 14 residues. Trimming shortened V by 7 bases and J by 0 bases, and 15 bases separated the two germline ends. Germline lookup yields CDR1 GTSNPN and CDR2 SVGIG (reference sequence). CDR3 sequence (DNA): TGTGCCTCGAAACAGGGAGCTCCTAACTATGGCTACACCTTC. The encoded protein is CASKQGAPNYGYTF.

This chain connects TRBV23-1 to TRBJ2-7; the D gene is possibly TRBD1 (6 bases). TRBV23-1 is reported as an ORF; its role is uncertain. Trimming took off 8 bases at V and 0 bases at J, with 14 bases between the two ends. The CDR3 spans 14 residues. The CDR3 loop reads CASYVGGSSYEQYF. DNA of the CDR3: TGCGCCAGCTACGTTGGGGGCAGCTCCTACGAGCAGTACTTC.

The chain uses TRBV7-3 and TRBJ2-7, with D possibly being TRBD1 (5 bases). The CDR3 sequence is 13 residues long. The germline V and J ends were trimmed by 5 bases and 4 bases, with 12 bases remaining between them. The germline V gene has CDR1 SGHTA and CDR2 FQGTGA. The CDR3 nucleotides read TGTGCCAGCAGCCCCAGGGATGGGTACGAGCAGTACTTC. Its protein product is CASSPRDGYEQYF.

This chain uses TRBV19 with TRBJ1-5; D ambiguous. The germline V and J ends were trimmed by 1 base and 0 bases, with 13 bases remaining between them. CDR1 and CDR2 (germline): LNHDA, SQIVND (reference sequence). The CDR3 sequence is 17 residues long. CDR3 nucleotides: TGTGCCAGTAGTATAGGGGCAGGCTATAGTAGCAATCAGCCCCAGCATTTT. Its translation is CASSIGAGYSSNQPQHF.

The chain couples TRBV10-3 to TRBJ2-1; D might be TRBD1 (6 bases). The CDR3 is 14 amino acids. V was pared by 10 bases and J by 4 bases, with 17 bases between. Germline V gives CDR1 ENHRY, CDR2 SYGVKD. CDR3 DNA: TGTGCCACCCGCCCCGGGACACCTTACAATGAGCAGTTCTTC. Translated: CATRPGTPYNEQFF.

The J gene is TRBJ1-2, the V gene TRBV7-2; 7 bases line up with TRBD1. Germline V gene sequence: CDR1 SGHTA, CDR2 FQGNSA. The CDR3 totals 13 residues. The V gene end was trimmed by 6 bases and the J gene end by 6 bases; junction bases not matched to a gene: 7. CDR3 protein: CASRPGTEHGYTF. CDR3 sequence (DNA): TGTGCCAGCAGACCCGGGACAGAACATGGCTACACCTTC.

The chain recombines TRBV4-3 with TRBJ1-4; D might be TRBD1 (6 bases). Germline values: CDR1 LGHNA, CDR2 YSLEER. V shed 0 bases and J shed 5 bases, with 13 bases lying between them. The CDR3 extends over 16 amino acids. The CDR3 nucleotides read TGCGCCAGCAGCCAAGATTTCAGGGGCCGGAATGAAAAACTGTTTTTT. Its protein product is CASSQDFRGRNEKLFF.

The chain uses TRBV4-2 and TRBJ2-1; possibly TRBD2 for D (5 bases). Deletions cut 9 bases from V and 0 bases from J, with 15 bases between. The germline V gene encodes CDR1 LGHNA and CDR2 YNFKEQ. The CDR3 totals 15 residues. The CDR3 is CASSDSASSYNEQFF. The CDR3 DNA reads TGTGCCAGTTCCGATAGCGCGAGCTCCTACAATGAGCAGTTCTTC.

The V gene is TRBV9, the J gene TRBJ2-3; TRBD2 agrees at 11 bases. The CDR3 runs 16 residues. The germline CDR1 and CDR2 sequences are SGDLS and YYNGEE. The trim removed 4 bases at V and 2 bases at J, leaving 6 bases unmatched. The CDR3 region has the DNA TGTGCCAGCAGCCCAGGACTAGCGGGTATCACAGATACGCAGTATTTT. This gives the protein CASSPGLAGITDTQYF.

This chain uses TRBV30 with TRBJ2-1; no definite D call. The CDR3 runs 12 residues. The germline V gene has CDR1 GTSNPN and CDR2 SVGIG (reference sequence). Trimming stripped 2 bases from V and 4 bases from J, with 6 bases between. The CDR3 sequence is CAWSWHYNEQFF. The CDR3 DNA is TGTGCCTGGAGTTGGCATTACAATGAGCAGTTCTTC. Full variable domain (outside the CDR3, taken from reference TRBV30 and TRBJ2-1): SQTIHQWPATLVQPVGSPLSLECTVEGTSNPNLYWYRQAAGRGLQLLFYSVGIGQISSEVPQNLSASRPQDRQFILSSKKLLLSDSGFYLCAWSWHYNEQFFGPGTRLTVL.

This clone appeared once. The rearrangement joins TRBV28 to TRBJ1-3; tentative D call: TRBD1 (6 bases). Germline V lookup: CDR1 MDHEN, CDR2 SYDVKM. V was trimmed by 7 bases and J by 0 bases, leaving 13 bases between them. The CDR3 covers 15 residues. DNA for the CDR3: TGTGCCAGCAACGCGGGGGCCAGCTCTGGAAACACCATATATTTT. Residues: CASNAGASSGNTIYF. The variable domain in full, completed from reference TRBV28 and TRBJ1-3, reads DVKVTQSSRYLVKRTGEKVFLECVQDMDHENMFWYRQDPGLGLRLIYFSYDVKMKEKGDIPEGYSVSREKKERFSLILESASTNQTSMYLCASNAGASSGNTIYFGEGSWLTVV.

This clone was counted a few times. The chain joins TRBV2 to TRBJ2-5; 9 bases fit TRBD2. Germline V gene sequence: CDR1 SNHLY, CDR2 FYNNEI. The CDR3 runs to 16 residues. V trimming: 6 bases; J trimming: 5 bases; junction bases outside the gene matches: 13. In DNA form, the CDR3 reads TGTGCCAGCAGCCCGACTAGCGGATCCCCCGAGGAGACCCAGTACTTC. Protein sequence: CASSPTSGSPEETQYF.

This chain connects TRBV28 to TRBJ1-2; 7 positions match TRBD1. This CDR3 has 13 amino acids. After removal of 6 bases from V and 5 bases from J, the junction contained 6 bases not matched to a gene. Germline V gene sequence: CDR1 MDHEN, CDR2 SYDVKM. CDR3 bases: TGTGCCAGCAGAACAGGGGCGGGGTATGGCTACACCTTC. Translating it yields CASRTGAGYGYTF.

The rearrangement links TRBV27 to TRBJ2-5; the D gene is possibly TRBD2 (6 bases). V dropped 8 bases and J dropped 5 bases, with 24 bases sitting between them. CDR3 length: 16 amino acids. In germline, CDR1 is MNHEY, CDR2 SMNVEV (reference sequence). CDR3 sequence: CASDMYGGGTRETQYF. Written as DNA, the CDR3 is TGTGCCAGCGATATGTACGGAGGCGGGACGCGGGAGACCCAGTACTTC.

The chain uses TRBV29-1 and TRBJ1-1; 7 nucleotides align to TRBD1. Per the germline V gene, CDR1 is SQVTM and CDR2 is ANQGSEA. J lost 7 bases, V lost 7 bases, and 9 bases had no gene match. The CDR3 runs to 12 residues. The CDR3: CSGRGTASEAFF. The CDR3, as DNA: TGCAGCGGTCGCGGGACAGCCAGTGAAGCTTTCTTT.

This chain joins TRBV7-9 and TRBJ2-7; 7 nucleotides match TRBD1. The germline CDR1 and CDR2 sequences are SEHNR and FQNEAQ (reference sequence). The CDR3 contains 15 residues. V lost 5 bases and J lost 4; bases outside the gene matches: 11. The CDR3 bases are TGTGCCAGCAGCCCAGCACGGACAGGTAGTTACGAGCAGTACTTC. Translation: CASSPARTGSYEQYF.